These 28 T cell receptor beta chains were sequenced from one sample in a study of blood T cell repertoires in COVID-19. Data came from immunoSEQ multiplex PCR; TCRdb stores just in-frame clones and leaves some out. The data show some 200,000 clones, nearly 85% seen once. Sequencing was done on a sample of peripheral blood. The receptors were gathered from a woman aged 25 to 39 with COVID-19, enrolled during active disease.

CDR3 residues: CASSPRTTDTQYF. The CDR3 DNA reads TGTGCCAGCTCACCTAGAACCACAGATACGCAGTATTTT. The J gene is TRBJ2-3, the V gene TRBV18; D call uncertain. The V and J ends lost 3 bases and 2 bases respectively, with 6 bases between them. This CDR3 has 13 residues. The germline V gene encodes CDR1 KGHSH and CDR2 LQKENI.

The chain uses TRBV6-5 and TRBJ1-1, with 7 bases identical to TRBD1. V dropped 5 bases and J dropped 6; count of bases not matched to a gene: 9. Germline V lookup: CDR1 MNHEY, CDR2 SVGAGI. The CDR3 runs to 14 residues. The CDR3 region is CASSNQGVVAEAFF. CDR3 DNA: TGTGCCAGCAGTAACCAGGGGGTGGTAGCTGAAGCTTTCTTT.

CDR3 amino acids: CASSFSGRYEQYF. The CDR3 coding sequence is TGTGCCAGCAGCTTTAGCGGGAGATACGAGCAGTACTTC. The V call is TRBV5-4, the J call TRBJ2-7; 9 nucleotides agree with TRBD2. The junction had 1 base not matched to a gene; V was cut back by 2 bases and J by 4 bases. Germline V lookup: CDR1 SGHNT, CDR2 YYREEE (reference sequence). The CDR3 spans 13 residues.

This chain uses TRBV10-3 with TRBJ1-5, with 9 bases that match TRBD1. The CDR3 loop spans 17 amino acids. The germline gives CDR1 ENHRY, CDR2 SYGVKD. V lost 6 bases to trimming and J lost 0 bases; unmatched junction nucleotides: 9. The CDR3 sequence is CAISETGGRPSNQPQHF. The CDR3 DNA follows: TGTGCCATCAGCGAGACAGGGGGGAGGCCTAGCAATCAGCCCCAGCATTTT.

The chain links TRBV5-1 to TRBJ1-4, with D tentatively TRBD1 (6 bases). Germline assignment: CDR1 SGHRS and CDR2 YFSETQ. V lost 3 bases, J lost 4 bases, and 7 bases lay in between. This CDR3 comprises 13 residues. The DNA of the CDR3 is TGCGCCAGCAGCTCACAGGGTAATGAAAAACTGTTTTTT. It is translated as CASSSQGNEKLFF.

The rearrangement links TRBV6-2 or TRBV6-3 to TRBJ1-5, with D tentatively TRBD1 (5 bases). This CDR3 is built from 18 residues. V dropped 2 bases and J dropped 1 base, with 18 bases sitting between them. Germline values: CDR1 MNHEY, CDR2 SVGEGT. The CDR3 protein is CASSYVTGSRSSNQPQHF. The CDR3, as DNA: TGTGCCAGCAGTTACGTCACAGGATCGAGGTCCAGCAATCAGCCCCAGCATTTT.

This clone was picked up one time. V usage is TRBV14 and J usage is TRBJ2-7; a weak D match, TRBD2 (5 bases). V lost 4 bases to trimming and J lost 5 bases, with 21 bases between them. Germline loops: CDR1 SGHDN, CDR2 FVKESK. This CDR3 spans 16 amino acids. The CDR3 DNA follows: TGTGCCAGCAGCCTCCAAGAGGGCCCGCCAAGCGACGAGCAGTACTTC. As protein: CASSLQEGPPSDEQYF.

The rearrangement uses TRBV19 and TRBJ1-2; TRBD1 agrees at 12 bases. The trim removed 5 bases at V and 7 bases at J, leaving 14 bases unmatched. CDR3 size: 17 residues. The V gene's germline CDR1 is LNHDA and CDR2 SQIVND (reference sequence). CDR3: CASSLIPGQGALFGYTF. The DNA of the CDR3 is TGTGCCAGTAGTCTAATACCGGGACAGGGGGCTCTTTTTGGCTACACCTTC.

This clone has more than one count but fewer than ten. The V gene is TRBV2, the J gene TRBJ2-1; 7 bases match TRBD1. The CDR3 spans 14 residues. Trimming at V came to 6 bases and at J to 7 bases, leaving 9 bases not matched to a gene. The germline gives CDR1 SNHLY, CDR2 FYNNEI. In nucleotides, the CDR3 is TGTGCCAGCAGGCTCGGGACAGAGGATAATGAGCAGTTCTTC. Translated, it gives CASRLGTEDNEQFF.

The genes are TRBV9 and TRBJ2-1, with D tentatively TRBD2 (5 bases). Germline V gene data show CDR1 as SGDLS and CDR2 as YYNGEE. V shed 0 bases and J shed 0 bases, with 10 bases lying between them. The CDR3 has 16 amino acids. The CDR3 nucleotides are TGTGCCAGCAGCGTAGCACGAGGGAGCTCCTACAATGAGCAGTTCTTC. Translation: CASSVARGSSYNEQFF. Complete variable domain (other parts from reference TRBV9 and TRBJ2-1): DSGVTQTPKHLITATGQRVTLRCSPRSGDLSVYWYQQSLDQGLQFLIQYYNGEERAKGNILERFSAQQFPDLHSELNLSSLELGDSALYFCASSVARGSSYNEQFFGPGTRLTVL.

The table lists this clone with a count of one. The chain joins TRBV6-5 to TRBJ1-2, with D possibly matching TRBD1 (5 bases). V gave up 3 bases and J gave up 8 bases, with 10 bases separating them. CDR3 length: 12 amino acids. Germline V gene lookup returns CDR1 MNHEY and CDR2 SVGAGI. The CDR3 loop reads CASSYGGEGYTF. The CDR3 DNA follows: TGTGCCAGCAGTTATGGAGGGGAAGGCTACACCTTC.

This clone was observed once. V usage is TRBV27 and J usage is TRBJ1-3; D is ambiguous. This CDR3 is 14 amino acids long. Germline-derived CDR1 and CDR2 are MNHEY and SMNVEV (reference sequence). Between the trimmed V and J ends, which lost 4 bases and 0 bases, there was a span of 7 bases. In nucleotides, the CDR3 is TGTGCCAGCAGTTCCGCGAGCTCTGGAAACACCATATATTTT. As protein: CASSSASSGNTIYF.

This clone was recorded once. The chain recombines TRBV11-1 with TRBJ2-5; 8 bases match TRBD2. Germline loops: CDR1 SGHAT, CDR2 FQDESV (reference sequence). V shed 5 bases and J 4 bases; nucleotides not matched to a gene: 12. The CDR3 covers 16 residues. CDR3 in DNA: TGTGCCAGCAGCCCCCGGGGGAAGCGGGGGATAGAGACCCAGTACTTC. It translates to CASSPRGKRGIETQYF.

This clone was seen more than once but under ten times. The chain couples TRBV24-1 to TRBJ2-2; a weak D match, TRBD1 (6 bases). CDR1 and CDR2 (germline): KGHDR, SFDVKD. This CDR3 spans 15 amino acids. The V and J ends lost 3 bases and 3 bases respectively, with 10 bases between them. The CDR3, as DNA: TGTGCCACCAGTGATGGGACATACCACACCGGGGAGCTGTTTTTT. Protein product: CATSDGTYHTGELFF.

The chain couples TRBV6-5 to TRBJ2-7; tentatively, D is TRBD2 (5 bases). Germline V lookup: CDR1 MNHEY, CDR2 SVGAGI. Trimming left V 6 bases short and J 0 bases short, with 12 bases between. The CDR3 totals 14 residues. DNA for the CDR3: TGTGCCAGCAGCCCAGCCGGGAACTCCTACGAGCAGTACTTC. This encodes CASSPAGNSYEQYF.

The chain links TRBV6-5 to TRBJ2-1; TRBD2 matches at 10 bases. J gave up 9 bases and V 3 bases, and 5 bases lay outside the gene matches. Looked up from germline, CDR1 is MNHEY and CDR2 is SVGAGI. This CDR3 is built from 14 residues. DNA for the CDR3: TGTGCCAGCAGTTATACCAGCGGGAGGGTTGAGCAGTTCTTC. Amino acid sequence: CASSYTSGRVEQFF.

The V and J genes are TRBV9 and TRBJ2-7, with 9 bases fitting TRBD1. The germline gives CDR1 SGDLS, CDR2 YYNGEE. V shed 3 bases, J shed 4 bases, and the junction held 5 bases outside the gene matches. This CDR3 contains 14 residues. CDR3 residues: CASSAGQGYYEQYF. As DNA, the CDR3 is TGTGCCAGCAGCGCGGGACAGGGCTATTACGAGCAGTACTTC.

The gene calls are TRBV6-5 and TRBJ2-1; D is possibly TRBD2 (6 bases). Germline CDR1 is MNHEY and CDR2 is SVGAGI. Trimming removed 4 bases from V and 4 bases from J, with 11 bases in between. This CDR3 region has 14 residues. DNA of the CDR3: TGTGCCAGCAGTTCCGGGGGAATATACAATGAGCAGTTCTTC. Its protein product is CASSSGGIYNEQFF.

The V and J genes are TRBV5-8 and TRBJ1-6; weak D call: TRBD1 (5 bases). Per the germline V gene, CDR1 is SGHTS and CDR2 is YDEGEE. Trimming took 7 bases from V and 8 from J, leaving 13 bases between them. CDR3 size: 13 residues. The DNA for the CDR3 is TGTGCCAGCGGCCAGGGAGGTGATTCACCCCTCCACTTT. This gives the protein CASGQGGDSPLHF. The complete variable domain, with remaining parts taken from reference TRBV5-8 and TRBJ1-6, reads EAGVTQSPTHLIKTRGQQATLRCSPISGHTSVYWYQQALGLGLQFLLWYDEGEERNRGNFPPRFSGRQFPNYSSELNVNALELEDSALYLCASGQGGDSPLHFGNGTRLTVT.

The chain uses TRBV7-2 and TRBJ1-5, with unresolved D. The CDR3 totals 15 residues. CDR1 is SGHTA and CDR2 is FQGNSA in the germline V gene. Trimming pared 0 bases from V and 1 base from J, leaving 7 bases between. Written as DNA, the CDR3 is TGTGCCAGCAGCTTAGCGACAACGAGCAATCAGCCCCAGCATTTT. Protein: CASSLATTSNQPQHF. Full variable domain (rest looked up from reference TRBV7-2 and TRBJ1-5): GAGVSQSPSNKVTEKGKDVELRCDPISGHTALYWYRQSLGQGLEFLIYFQGNSAPDKSGLPSDRFSAERTGGSVSTLTIQRTQQEDSAVYLCASSLATTSNQPQHFGDGTRLSIL.

V usage is TRBV25-1 and J usage is TRBJ2-7, with 10 bases that match TRBD1. The V and J ends lost 4 bases and 3 bases, in that order; junction bases with no gene match: 9. CDR1 MGHDK and CDR2 SYGVNS come from the germline V gene. CDR3 size: 16 residues. The CDR3 DNA reads TGTGCCAGCAGTGCCCTCAGGACAGGGGGGGACTACGAGCAGTACTTC. Its translation is CASSALRTGGDYEQYF.

The gene calls are TRBV15 and TRBJ1-4, with a weak D call TRBD1 (6 bases). Trimming shortened V by 3 bases and J by 11 bases, and 13 bases separated the two germline ends. The CDR3 contains 13 residues. Germline V CDR1 and CDR2: LNHNV, YYDKDF (reference sequence). The CDR3 nucleotides read TGTGCCACCAGCAGGGACAGTCGAGTCAAACTGTTTTTT. Protein sequence: CATSRDSRVKLFF.

J is TRBJ1-2 and V is TRBV7-2, with D possibly TRBD1 on 5 matching bases. Per the germline V gene, CDR1 is SGHTA and CDR2 is FQGNSA. The CDR3 sequence is 16 residues long. V was shortened by 6 bases and J by 8 bases, with 25 bases between the two germline ends. The CDR3 region has the DNA TGTGCCAGCAGTCTTCCCGGGGGAGCTCGGGGTTCCGGCTACACCTTC. The encoded protein is CASSLPGGARGSGYTF.

This sequence joins TRBV7-3 and TRBJ2-1; TRBD2 agrees at 11 bases. The CDR3 consists of 13 residues. The germline CDR1 and CDR2 sequences are SGHTA and FQGTGA. J gave up 10 bases and V 5 bases, and 4 bases lay outside the gene matches. The CDR3 spells CASSLGTSGEQFF. The CDR3 nucleotides are TGTGCCAGCAGCCTAGGGACTAGCGGAGAGCAGTTCTTC.

V and J are TRBV30 and TRBJ1-3; no clear D. Trimming took off 3 bases at V and 1 base at J, with 7 bases between the two ends. The germline V gene encodes CDR1 GTSNPN and CDR2 SVGIG (reference sequence). This CDR3 comprises 13 residues. The CDR3: CAWSPGSGNTIYF. CDR3 DNA: TGTGCCTGGAGCCCGGGATCTGGAAACACCATATATTTT.

The J gene is TRBJ2-2, the V gene TRBV7-2; a weak D match, TRBD2 (5 bases). With 8 bases removed from V and 4 bases from J, the gap between germline ends came to 20 bases. Per germline, CDR1 SGHTA and CDR2 FQGNSA. This CDR3 has 16 residues. The CDR3 nucleotides read TGTGCCAGCCCCCAAGGTCGGGGATCCAGCACCGGGGAGCTGTTTTTT. Translating it yields CASPQGRGSSTGELFF.

This clone was detected once. V is TRBV7-8 and J is TRBJ1-3; a possible D gene is TRBD1 (5 bases). V lost 3 bases and J 6 bases, leaving 9 bases between the germline ends. Germline-derived CDR1 and CDR2 are SGHVS and FQNEAQ. The CDR3 is 13 amino acids. CDR3 in amino acids: CASSFTGENTIYF. The CDR3 DNA is TGTGCCAGCAGCTTTACAGGAGAAAACACCATATATTTT.

The chain uses TRBV5-1 and TRBJ2-3; possibly TRBD2 for D (5 bases). Trimming cost V 4 bases and J 2 bases, with 17 bases left between them. Germline CDR1 SGHRS, CDR2 YFSETQ. This CDR3 spans 16 amino acids. The DNA of the CDR3 is TGCGCCAGCAGCACCGGACTTCAATGGGACACAGATACGCAGTATTTT. This gives the protein CASSTGLQWDTDTQYF.